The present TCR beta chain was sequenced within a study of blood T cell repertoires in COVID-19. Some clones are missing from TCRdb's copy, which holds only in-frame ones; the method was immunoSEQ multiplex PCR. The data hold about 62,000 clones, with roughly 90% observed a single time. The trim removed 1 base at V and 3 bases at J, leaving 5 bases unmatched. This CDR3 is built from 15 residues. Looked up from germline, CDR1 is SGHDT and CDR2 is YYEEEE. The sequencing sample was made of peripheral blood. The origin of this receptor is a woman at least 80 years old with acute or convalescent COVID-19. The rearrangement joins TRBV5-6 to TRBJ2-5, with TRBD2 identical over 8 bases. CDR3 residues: CASSLLSGVEETQYF. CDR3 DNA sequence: TGTGCCAGCAGCTTGCTTAGCGGGGTTGAAGAGACCCAGTACTTC.